Below, 20 T cell receptor beta chains from the same sample are listed, as sequenced in a study of blood T cell repertoires in COVID-19. Assay used: immunoSEQ multiplex PCR; TCRdb lists only in-frame clones, some missing. The profile shows about 240,000 clones, approximately 78% of them singletons. The material sequenced was peripheral blood. The receptor source for this set is a woman aged 55-69 years with active or convalescent COVID-19.

The chain has TRBV6-5 and TRBJ1-2; 9 bases match TRBD1. Trimming at V came to 5 bases and at J to 2 bases, leaving 3 bases not matched to a gene. CDR3 length: 14 amino acids. Germline V gene lookup returns CDR1 MNHEY and CDR2 SVGAGI. The CDR3 spells CASSPDRGNYGYTF. The CDR3 nucleotides read TGTGCCAGCAGTCCGGACAGGGGCAACTATGGCTACACCTTC.

Comments on this clone: One end of the junction does not line up with germline, which may come from a read error. This sequence joins TRBV7-7 and TRBJ2-1, with TRBD2 identical over 11 bases. Germline values: CDR1 SSHAT, CDR2 FNYEAQ (reference sequence). CDR3 length equals 16 residues. The CDR3 DNA follows: TGTGCTAGCAGCCTAGCGGGGGGAGTCTCCTACAATGAGCAGTTCTTC. Its protein product is CASSLAGGVSYNEQFF.

On this clone: Other DNA sequences of this sample code for an identical CDR3. The CDR3 region has the DNA TGTGCTAGTGGTTTAGGAGGGAGCTCCTACGAGCAGTACTTC. Protein: CASGLGGSSYEQYF. V gene TRBV12-5 combines with J gene TRBJ2-7, with D possibly being TRBD2 (6 bases). The CDR3 extends over 14 amino acids. Germline loops: CDR1 LGHNT, CDR2 FRNRAP. The ends were cut back, 3 bases at V and 0 bases at J, with 9 bases in the middle.

The genes are TRBV11-2 and TRBJ2-3; 7 positions match TRBD2. The CDR3 consists of 16 residues. The ends lost 5 bases at V and 1 base at J; junction bases unmatched: 9. Germline V lookup: CDR1 SGHAT, CDR2 FQNNGV. This CDR3 is CASSPWLAGGTDTQYF. The CDR3, as DNA: TGTGCCAGCAGCCCTTGGTTGGCGGGGGGCACAGATACGCAGTATTTT.

The chain joins TRBV6-2 or TRBV6-3 to TRBJ2-3; possibly TRBD2 for D (6 bases). Germline V gene sequence: CDR1 MNHEY, CDR2 SVGEGT. Between the trimmed V and J ends, which lost 5 bases and 6 bases, there was a span of 21 bases. The CDR3 is 16 amino acids. The CDR3 bases are TGTGCCAGCAGTCCCTGGGGGGACCCTCGGGCCGATACGCAGTATTTT. Amino acids: CASSPWGDPRADTQYF.

The chain joins TRBV19 to TRBJ1-4, with D perhaps matching TRBD1 (5 bases). V lost 2 bases and J lost 7, with 17 bases in between. Per germline, CDR1 LNHDA and CDR2 SQIVND (reference sequence). CDR3 length: 16 residues. CDR3 sequence: CASSIIGPERGEKLFF. In DNA form, the CDR3 reads TGTGCCAGTAGTATAATCGGACCCGAAAGGGGTGAAAAACTGTTTTTT.

This clone has only one observation. This chain links TRBV3-1 (or the pseudogene TRBV3-2) with TRBJ2-7, with TRBD1 identical over 7 bases. Germline V gene sequence: CDR1 LGHDT, CDR2 YNNKEL (reference sequence). V was pared by 1 base and J by 5 bases, with 5 bases of the junction left unmatched. The CDR3 contains 14 residues. In DNA, the CDR3 is TGTGCCAGCAGCCAAGGTTCCAGGGGGAACGAGCAGTACTTC. It translates to CASSQGSRGNEQYF.

The V gene is TRBV6-1, the J gene TRBJ2-5; 8 bases fit TRBD2. CDR1 MNHNS and CDR2 SASEGT come from the germline V gene. The CDR3 totals 18 residues. With V trimmed by 1 base and J by 4 bases, 14 bases remained unmatched. CDR3 in DNA: TGTGCCAGCAGTGAAGTATTTCCCGGGGGGGCCTTCGGAGAGACCCAGTACTTC. As protein: CASSEVFPGGAFGETQYF.

CDR3: CASSPRTLEAANYGYTF. The CDR3 nucleotides read TGTGCCAGTAGTCCGAGGACATTGGAAGCTGCTAACTATGGCTACACCTTC. The J gene is TRBJ1-2, the V gene TRBV19; maybe TRBD1 (5 bases). CDR1 is LNHDA and CDR2 is SQIVND in the germline V gene (reference sequence). Trimming shortened V by 5 bases and J by 0 bases, and 19 bases separated the two germline ends. CDR3 length: 17 amino acids.

V and J are TRBV27 and TRBJ2-7; D perhaps matches TRBD1 (6 bases). This CDR3 is 15 amino acids long. V lost 2 bases and J 2 bases, leaving 13 bases between the germline ends. Germline values: CDR1 MNHEY, CDR2 SMNVEV (reference sequence). The chain's CDR3 is CASSLLDRSPYEQYF. CDR3 nucleotides: TGTGCCAGCAGTTTACTTGACAGGTCCCCCTACGAGCAGTACTTC.

The genes are TRBV29-1 and TRBJ2-7; 7 bases agree with TRBD2. With 5 bases clipped from V and 3 bases from J, the junction kept 16 bases outside the gene matches. The germline CDR1 and CDR2 sequences are SQVTM and ANQGSEA. The CDR3 runs 16 residues. Here the CDR3 DNA reads TGCAGCGTTTTGGGTGCAAAAGCGGGGTCGAACTACGAGCAGTACTTC. Amino acid sequence: CSVLGAKAGSNYEQYF.

This clone was picked up one time. J is TRBJ1-6 and V is TRBV4-2, with D unclear. Trimming stripped 1 base from V and 9 bases from J, with 16 bases between. Germline V CDR1 and CDR2: LGHNA, YNFKEQ. The CDR3 runs to 16 residues. DNA for the CDR3: TGTGCCAGCAGCCAAGCGCGGTTAATAGGTAGTTCACCCCTCCACTTT. Protein sequence: CASSQARLIGSSPLHF.

Only a few counts were recorded for this clone. J is TRBJ1-2 and V is TRBV7-8; possibly TRBD1 for D (6 bases). Trimming left V 5 bases short and J 6 bases short, with 13 bases between. The CDR3 covers 13 residues. Germline V gives CDR1 SGHVS, CDR2 FQNEAQ. In DNA, the CDR3 is TGTGCCAGCAGCCGGGGGCAGGAAGATGGCTACACCTTC. It encodes CASSRGQEDGYTF.

The chain carries TRBV6-6 and TRBJ1-2; 10 bases map to TRBD1. Trimming at V came to 6 bases and at J to 4 bases, leaving 8 bases not matched to a gene. Germline V gene sequence: CDR1 MNHNY, CDR2 SVGAGI (reference sequence). The CDR3 is 15 amino acids. The CDR3 DNA reads as TGTGCCAGCAGCCTCCGGGACAGGGGTGGCTATGGCTACACCTTC. Its translation is CASSLRDRGGYGYTF.

The chain uses TRBV18 and TRBJ1-2, with D perhaps matching TRBD1 (5 bases). Per germline, CDR1 KGHSH and CDR2 LQKENI. V was trimmed by 2 bases and J by 5 bases, leaving 18 bases between them. This CDR3 is built from 16 residues. CDR3 amino acids: CASSPSAGPQVYGYTF. CDR3 nucleotide sequence: TGTGCCAGCTCACCATCAGCGGGGCCCCAAGTTTATGGCTACACCTTC.

The rearrangement links TRBV25-1 to TRBJ2-6, with TRBD1 identical over 7 bases. Germline V CDR1 and CDR2: MGHDK, SYGVNS. The length of the CDR3 is 15 residues. V shed 3 bases, J shed 1 base, and the junction held 0 bases outside the gene matches. The CDR3 bases are TGTGCCAGCAGTGAGACAGGGTCTGGGGCCAACGTCCTGACTTTC. Its protein is CASSETGSGANVLTF.

The chain joins TRBV27 to TRBJ1-5; 11 bases line up with TRBD1. V lost 5 bases to trimming and J lost 2 bases; unmatched junction nucleotides: 8. The CDR3 is made up of 17 amino acids. Germline V gene sequence: CDR1 MNHEY, CDR2 SMNVEV (reference sequence). The CDR3 spells CASSTGQGAGGNQPQHF. The CDR3 region has the DNA TGTGCCAGCAGTACTGGACAGGGGGCGGGGGGCAATCAGCCCCAGCATTTT.

The CDR3 reads CASSVDRGPYNEQFF. The CDR3 region has the DNA TGTGCCAGCAGCGTCGACAGGGGCCCCTACAATGAGCAGTTCTTC. This chain joins TRBV6-5 and TRBJ2-1; 8 bases are a match to TRBD1. The CDR3 spans 15 residues. Trimming took 6 bases from V and 2 from J; bases not matched to a gene: 6. The germline CDR1 and CDR2 sequences are MNHEY and SVGAGI.

The rearrangement joins TRBV7-2 to TRBJ2-7; TRBD1 matches at 7 bases. Germline-derived CDR1 and CDR2 are SGHTA and FQGNSA. J gave up 4 bases and V 7 bases, and 7 bases lay outside the gene matches. CDR3 length equals 13 residues. CDR3 sequence: CASTLGRGYEQYF. CDR3 coding DNA: TGTGCCAGCACCTTGGGCAGGGGGTACGAGCAGTACTTC.

The genes are TRBV7-2 and TRBJ1-4; D remains unclear. Trimming cost V 5 bases and J 8 bases, with 15 bases left between them. Germline lookup yields CDR1 SGHTA and CDR2 FQGNSA. The CDR3 totals 14 residues. CDR3 sequence: CASSPSGAQEKLFF. In DNA form, the CDR3 reads TGTGCCAGCAGCCCCTCCGGCGCACAGGAAAAACTGTTTTTT.